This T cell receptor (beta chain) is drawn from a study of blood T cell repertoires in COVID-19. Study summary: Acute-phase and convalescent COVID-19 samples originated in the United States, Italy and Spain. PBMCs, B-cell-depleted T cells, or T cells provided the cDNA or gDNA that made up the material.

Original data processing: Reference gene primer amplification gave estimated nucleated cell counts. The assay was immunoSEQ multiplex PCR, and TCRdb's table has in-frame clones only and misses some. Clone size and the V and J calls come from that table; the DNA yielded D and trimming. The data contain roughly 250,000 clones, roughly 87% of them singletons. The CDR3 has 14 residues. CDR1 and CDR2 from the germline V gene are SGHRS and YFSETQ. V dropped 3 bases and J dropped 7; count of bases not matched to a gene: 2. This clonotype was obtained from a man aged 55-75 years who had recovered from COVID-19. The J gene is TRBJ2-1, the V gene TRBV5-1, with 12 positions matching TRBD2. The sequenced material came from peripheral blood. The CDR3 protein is CASSSGTSGNEQFF. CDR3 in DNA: TGCGCCAGCAGCTCCGGGACTAGCGGGAATGAGCAGTTCTTC.